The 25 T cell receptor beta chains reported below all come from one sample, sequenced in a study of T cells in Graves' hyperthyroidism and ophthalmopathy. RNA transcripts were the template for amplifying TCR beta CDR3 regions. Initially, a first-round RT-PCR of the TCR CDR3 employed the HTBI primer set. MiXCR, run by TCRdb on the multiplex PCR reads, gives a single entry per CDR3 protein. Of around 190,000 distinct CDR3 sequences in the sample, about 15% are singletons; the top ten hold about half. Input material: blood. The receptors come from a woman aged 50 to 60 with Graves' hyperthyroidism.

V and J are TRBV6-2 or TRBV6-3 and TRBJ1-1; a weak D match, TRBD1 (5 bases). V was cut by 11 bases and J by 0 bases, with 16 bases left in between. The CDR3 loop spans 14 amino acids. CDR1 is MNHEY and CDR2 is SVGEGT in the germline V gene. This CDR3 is CAASREAMNTEAFF. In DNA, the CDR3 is TGTGCCGCCTCCAGGGAGGCGATGAACACTGAAGCTTTCTTT.

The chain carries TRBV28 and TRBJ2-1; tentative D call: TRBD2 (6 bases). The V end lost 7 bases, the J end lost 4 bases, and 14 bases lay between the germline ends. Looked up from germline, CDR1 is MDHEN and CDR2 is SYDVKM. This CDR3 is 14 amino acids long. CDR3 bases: TGTGCCAGCAAATTACCCGGGACTTACAATGAGCAGTTCTTC. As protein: CASKLPGTYNEQFF.

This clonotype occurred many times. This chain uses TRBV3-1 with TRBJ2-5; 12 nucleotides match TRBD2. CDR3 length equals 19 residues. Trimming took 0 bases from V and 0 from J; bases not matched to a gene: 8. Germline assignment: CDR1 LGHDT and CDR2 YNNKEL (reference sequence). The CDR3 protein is CASSQEKGLAGHYQETQYF. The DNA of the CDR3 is TGTGCCAGCAGCCAAGAAAAGGGACTAGCGGGCCATTACCAAGAGACCCAGTACTTC.

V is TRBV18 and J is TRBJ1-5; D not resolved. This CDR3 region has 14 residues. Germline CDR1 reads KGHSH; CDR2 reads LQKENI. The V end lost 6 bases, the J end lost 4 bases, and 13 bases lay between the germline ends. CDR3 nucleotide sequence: TGTGCCAGCTCTAATAAGGAGCTTAATCAGCCCCAGCATTTT. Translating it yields CASSNKELNQPQHF.

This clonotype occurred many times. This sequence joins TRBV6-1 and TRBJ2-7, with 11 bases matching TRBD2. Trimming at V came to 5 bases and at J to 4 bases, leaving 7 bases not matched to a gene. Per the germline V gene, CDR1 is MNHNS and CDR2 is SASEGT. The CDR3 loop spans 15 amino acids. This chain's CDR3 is CASSPGTSGEYEQYF. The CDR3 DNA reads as TGTGCCAGCAGTCCCGGGACTAGCGGAGAATACGAGCAGTACTTC.

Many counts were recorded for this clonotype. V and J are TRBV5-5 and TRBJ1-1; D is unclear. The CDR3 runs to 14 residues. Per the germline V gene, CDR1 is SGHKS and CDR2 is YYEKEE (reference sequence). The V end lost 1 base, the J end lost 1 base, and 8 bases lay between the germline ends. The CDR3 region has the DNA TGTGCCAGCAGCTTGAGTTGGGAGAACACTGAAGCTTTCTTT. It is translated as CASSLSWENTEAFF.

The CDR3 protein is CASSLRGVAGGYTF. DNA of the CDR3: TGTGCCAGCAGTTTAAGGGGGGTAGCGGGTGGCTACACCTTC. The rearrangement links TRBV27 to TRBJ1-2, with D possibly matching TRBD1 (6 bases). The germline CDR1 and CDR2 sequences are MNHEY and SMNVEV (reference sequence). This CDR3 has 14 amino acids. Trimming took 2 bases from V and 7 from J, leaving 14 bases between them.

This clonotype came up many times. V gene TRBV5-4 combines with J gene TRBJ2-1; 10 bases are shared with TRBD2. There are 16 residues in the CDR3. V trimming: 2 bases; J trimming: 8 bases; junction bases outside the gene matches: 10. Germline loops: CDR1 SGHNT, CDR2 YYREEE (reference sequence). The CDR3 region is CASSFTSGTSRDEQFF. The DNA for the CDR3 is TGTGCCAGCAGCTTCACTAGCGGGACCTCCCGCGATGAGCAGTTCTTC.

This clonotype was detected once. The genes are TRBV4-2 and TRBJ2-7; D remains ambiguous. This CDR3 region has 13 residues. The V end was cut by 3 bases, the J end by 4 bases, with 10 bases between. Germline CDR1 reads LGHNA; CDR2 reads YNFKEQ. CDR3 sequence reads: CASSHDLSYEQYF. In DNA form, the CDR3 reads TGTGCCAGCAGCCATGATTTGAGTTACGAGCAGTACTTC.

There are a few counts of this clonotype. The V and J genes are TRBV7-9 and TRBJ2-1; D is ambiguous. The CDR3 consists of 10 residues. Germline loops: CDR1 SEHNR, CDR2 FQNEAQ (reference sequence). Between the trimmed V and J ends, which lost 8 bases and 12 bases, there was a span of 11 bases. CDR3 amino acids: CASDDVGQFF. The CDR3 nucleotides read TGTGCCAGCGACGACGTAGGGCAGTTCTTC.

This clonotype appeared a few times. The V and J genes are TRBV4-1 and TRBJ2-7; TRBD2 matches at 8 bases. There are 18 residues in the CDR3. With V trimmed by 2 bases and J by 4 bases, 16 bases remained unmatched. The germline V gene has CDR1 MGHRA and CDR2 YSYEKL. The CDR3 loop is CASSQLSLAGGGQYEQYF. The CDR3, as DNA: TGCGCCAGCAGCCAATTGTCTCTTGCGGGGGGAGGGCAATACGAGCAGTACTTC.

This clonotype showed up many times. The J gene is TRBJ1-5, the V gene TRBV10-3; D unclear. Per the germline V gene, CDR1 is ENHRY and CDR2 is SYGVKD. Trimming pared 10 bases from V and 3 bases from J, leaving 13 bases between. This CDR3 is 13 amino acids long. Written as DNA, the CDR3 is TGTGCCAGCAAGGGAGGGAACAATCAGCCCCAGCATTTT. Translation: CASKGGNNQPQHF.

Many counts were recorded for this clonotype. The CDR3 is CASSLRVQETQYF. CDR3 in DNA: TGTGCCAGCAGCTTGAGGGTGCAAGAGACCCAGTACTTC. The gene calls are TRBV7-2 and TRBJ2-5, with TRBD2 as a possible D gene (5 bases). Germline V gives CDR1 SGHTA, CDR2 FQGNSA. Trimming pared 3 bases from V and 2 bases from J, leaving 7 bases between. The CDR3 is 13 residues long. The full variable domain, completed using reference TRBV7-2 and TRBJ2-5, is GAGVSQSPSNKVTEKGKDVELRCDPISGHTALYWYRQSLGQGLEFLIYFQGNSAPDKSGLPSDRFSAERTGGSVSTLTIQRTQQEDSAVYLCASSLRVQETQYFGPGTRLLVL.

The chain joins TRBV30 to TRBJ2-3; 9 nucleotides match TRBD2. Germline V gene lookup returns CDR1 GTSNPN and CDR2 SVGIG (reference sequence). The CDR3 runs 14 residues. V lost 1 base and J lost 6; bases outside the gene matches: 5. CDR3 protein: CAWSDQTSGDTQYF. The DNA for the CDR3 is TGTGCCTGGAGTGACCAAACTAGCGGGGATACGCAGTATTTT.

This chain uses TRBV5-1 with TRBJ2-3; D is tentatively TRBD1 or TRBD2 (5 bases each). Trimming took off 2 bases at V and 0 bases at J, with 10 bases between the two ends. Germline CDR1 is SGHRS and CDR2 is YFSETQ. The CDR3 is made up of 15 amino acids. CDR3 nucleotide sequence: TGCGCCAGCAGCTTCGGGGACCCTAGCACAGATACGCAGTATTTT. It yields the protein CASSFGDPSTDTQYF. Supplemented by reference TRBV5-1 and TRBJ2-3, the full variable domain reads KAGVTQTPRYLIKTRGQQVTLSCSPISGHRSVSWYQQTPGQGLQFLFEYFSETQRNKGNFPGRFSGRQFSNSRSEMNVSTLELGDSALYLCASSFGDPSTDTQYFGPGTRLTVL.

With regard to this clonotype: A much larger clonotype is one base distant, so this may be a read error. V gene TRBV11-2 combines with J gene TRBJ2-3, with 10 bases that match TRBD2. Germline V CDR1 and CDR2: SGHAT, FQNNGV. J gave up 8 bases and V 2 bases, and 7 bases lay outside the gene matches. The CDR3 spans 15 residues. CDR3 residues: CASSLTSGIGATQYF. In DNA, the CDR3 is TGTGCCAGCAGCTTAACTAGCGGGATCGGAGCTACGCAGTATTTT.

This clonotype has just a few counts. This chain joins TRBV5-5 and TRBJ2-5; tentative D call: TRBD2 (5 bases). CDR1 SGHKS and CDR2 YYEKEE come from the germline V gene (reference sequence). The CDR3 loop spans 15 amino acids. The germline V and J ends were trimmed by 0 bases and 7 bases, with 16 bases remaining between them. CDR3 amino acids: CASSLAGGYEGTQYF. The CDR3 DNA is TGTGCCAGCAGCTTGGCCGGCGGTTACGAGGGGACCCAGTACTTC.

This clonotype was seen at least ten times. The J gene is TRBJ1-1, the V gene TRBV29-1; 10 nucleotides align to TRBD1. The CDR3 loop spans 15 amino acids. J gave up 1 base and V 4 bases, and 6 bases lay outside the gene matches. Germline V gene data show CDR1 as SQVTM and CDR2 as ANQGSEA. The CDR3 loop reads CSVGPRTGGNTEAFF. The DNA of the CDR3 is TGCAGCGTTGGTCCTAGGACAGGGGGGAACACTGAAGCTTTCTTT.

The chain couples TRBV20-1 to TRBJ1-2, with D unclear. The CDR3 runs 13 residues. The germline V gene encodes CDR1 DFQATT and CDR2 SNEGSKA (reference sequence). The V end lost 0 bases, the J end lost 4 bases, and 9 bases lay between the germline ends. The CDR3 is CSARDQYSYGYTF. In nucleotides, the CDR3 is TGCAGTGCTAGAGATCAGTACAGCTATGGCTACACCTTC.

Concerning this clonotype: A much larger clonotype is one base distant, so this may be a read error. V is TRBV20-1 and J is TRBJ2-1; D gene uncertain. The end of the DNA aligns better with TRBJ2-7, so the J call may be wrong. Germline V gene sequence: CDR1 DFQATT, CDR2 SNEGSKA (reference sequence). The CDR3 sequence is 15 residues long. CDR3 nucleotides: TGCAGTGCTAGAGGGGTAGGACGCTCCTACAATGAGCAGTACTTC. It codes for CSARGVGRSYNEQYF.

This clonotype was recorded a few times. The DNA for the CDR3 is TGTGCCACCAGCAGAGTTGGTACGGGGTATCGCGGACAGCCCCAGCATTTT. It encodes CATSRVGTGYRGQPQHF. The chain has TRBV15 and TRBJ1-5, with D uncertain. The CDR3 covers 17 residues. Trimming stripped 1 base from V and 7 bases from J, with 20 bases between. Germline V lookup: CDR1 LNHNV, CDR2 YYDKDF (reference sequence).

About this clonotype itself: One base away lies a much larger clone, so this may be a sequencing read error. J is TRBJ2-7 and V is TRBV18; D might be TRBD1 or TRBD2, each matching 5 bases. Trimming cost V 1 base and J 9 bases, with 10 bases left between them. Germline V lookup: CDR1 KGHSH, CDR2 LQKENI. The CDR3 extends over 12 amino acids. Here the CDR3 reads CASSPRQRGQYF. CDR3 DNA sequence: TGTGCCAGCTCACCACGGCAGAGGGGGCAGTACTTC. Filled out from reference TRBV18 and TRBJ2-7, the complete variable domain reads NAGVMQNPRHLVRRRGQEARLRCSPMKGHSHVYWYRQLPEEGLKFMVYLQKENIIDESGMPKERFSAEFPKEGPSILRIQQVVRGDSAAYFCASSPRQRGQYFGPGTRLTVT.

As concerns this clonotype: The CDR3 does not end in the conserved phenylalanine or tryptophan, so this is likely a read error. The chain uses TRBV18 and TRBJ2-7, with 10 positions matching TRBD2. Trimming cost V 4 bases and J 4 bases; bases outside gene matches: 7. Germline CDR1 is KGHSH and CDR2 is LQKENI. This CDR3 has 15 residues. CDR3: CASSRAGTSDYEQYS. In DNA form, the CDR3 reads TGTGCCAGCTCACGCGCCGGGACTAGCGATTACGAGCAGTACTCC.

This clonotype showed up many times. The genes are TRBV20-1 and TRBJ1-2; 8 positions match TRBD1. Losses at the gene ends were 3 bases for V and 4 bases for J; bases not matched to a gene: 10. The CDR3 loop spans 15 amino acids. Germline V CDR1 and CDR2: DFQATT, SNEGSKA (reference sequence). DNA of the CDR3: TGCAGTGCTAGTATATTACAGGGGGAGGTCTATGGCTACACCTTC. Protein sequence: CSASILQGEVYGYTF.

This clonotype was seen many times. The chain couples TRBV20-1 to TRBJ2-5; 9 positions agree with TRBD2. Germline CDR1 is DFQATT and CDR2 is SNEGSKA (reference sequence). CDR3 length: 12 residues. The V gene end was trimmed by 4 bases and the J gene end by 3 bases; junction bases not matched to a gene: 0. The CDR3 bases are TGCAGTGCTAAGCGGGGGGAAGAGACCCAGTACTTC. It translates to CSAKRGEETQYF.